The source of this TCR beta chain is a study of cytomegalovirus exposure and HLA in healthy donors. Donors were drawn from the approximately 110-subject validation cohort, separate from the approximately 670-subject first cohort. For this clone: Its cognate antigen is unknown.

The CDR3 covers 17 residues. V dropped 3 bases and J dropped 0 bases, with 18 bases sitting between them. Germline lookup yields CDR1 LNHNV and CDR2 YYDKDF (reference sequence). Using immunoSEQ multiplex PCR, the repertoire was profiled, and TCRdb retains in-frame clones only, with some absent. Seen here are 150,000 or so clones, 75% to 90% observed once, and the top ten hold 5.5% to 7%. Study-wide results and limits: Cytomegalovirus-associated status was assigned to approximately 160 TCR beta chains.

The chain is built from TRBV15 and TRBJ2-7, with D tentatively TRBD2 (6 bases). Sequencing was carried out using PBMCs. The receptor comes from a woman aged 30 to 39 in good health and CMV-seropositive. This CDR3 reads CATSSAYSAGSSYEQYF. CDR3 in DNA: TGTGCCACCAGCAGTGCTTATTCAGCGGGTAGCTCCTACGAGCAGTACTTC.